A selection of T cell receptor beta chains follows, all from one sample in a study of cytomegalovirus exposure and HLA in healthy donors. TCRdb's copy holds only in-frame clones and misses some; the assay was immunoSEQ multiplex PCR. The sample carries roughly 250,000 clones, approximately 84% recorded once. Source material: PBMCs. The receptors come from a woman in her thirties or forties in good health and CMV-seropositive. CDR3s include the opening cysteine and the closing phenylalanine or tryptophan. Each record gives: D gene, clone size, J gene, V gene, CDR3 DNA, CDR3 protein. D genes are given only for firm matches. Expanded clones are given a class, and other clones once, few, many or no size at all.

d_call: NA; clone_size: NA; j_call: TRBJ2-1; v_call: TRBV13; cdr3_nt: TGTGCCAGCAGCCCGGGGACCTACAATGAGCAGTTCTTC; cdr3_aa: CASSPGTYNEQFF
d_call: TRBD1; clone_size: NA; j_call: TRBJ2-2; v_call: TRBV5-1; cdr3_nt: TGCGCCAGCGGACAACAGGGGCTAAACACCGGGGAGCTGTTTTTT; cdr3_aa: CASGQQGLNTGELFF
d_call: TRBD1; clone_size: once; j_call: TRBJ1-5; v_call: TRBV2; cdr3_nt: TGTGCCAGCAGACTGGACAGGGCGGGCAATCAGCCCCAGCATTTT; cdr3_aa: CASRLDRAGNQPQHF
d_call: NA; clone_size: NA; j_call: TRBJ1-2; v_call: TRBV14; cdr3_nt: TGTGCCAGCAGCCAAGATAACAGGGTGTTCTATGGCTACACCTTC; cdr3_aa: CASSQDNRVFYGYTF
d_call: NA; clone_size: NA; j_call: TRBJ1-2; v_call: TRBV30; cdr3_nt: TGTGCCTGGAGTGTACGGGGGGGGGTCGGCTACACCTTC; cdr3_aa: CAWSVRGGVGYTF
d_call: NA; clone_size: NA; j_call: TRBJ2-1; v_call: TRBV7-9; cdr3_nt: TGTGCCAGCAGCTTAAGGGGGACGTCCTACAATGAGCAGTTCTTC; cdr3_aa: CASSLRGTSYNEQFF
d_call: TRBD1; clone_size: NA; j_call: TRBJ2-1; v_call: TRBV9; cdr3_nt: TGTGCCAGCAGCGCGACAGGGAGTAGCATAAATGAGCAGTTCTTC; cdr3_aa: CASSATGSSINEQFF
d_call: TRBD1; clone_size: NA; j_call: TRBJ1-1; v_call: TRBV18; cdr3_nt: TGTGCCAGCTCGCCCGGGACAGGGGGAACGATGAACACTGAAGCTTTCTTT; cdr3_aa: CASSPGTGGTMNTEAFF
d_call: TRBD2; clone_size: once; j_call: TRBJ2-1; v_call: TRBV7-9; cdr3_nt: TGTGCCAGCAGCTTAGGTCTAGCGGGCGACAATGAGCAGTTCTTC; cdr3_aa: CASSLGLAGDNEQFF
d_call: TRBD1; clone_size: NA; j_call: TRBJ2-7; v_call: TRBV28; cdr3_nt: TGTGCCAGCAGTTTATCCCGACAGGGCGGCCGCGAGCAGTACTTC; cdr3_aa: CASSLSRQGGREQYF
d_call: TRBD2; clone_size: NA; j_call: TRBJ2-7; v_call: TRBV30; cdr3_nt: TGTGCCTGGAGTGTACTCCTCGCTAGCGGGAGTTTTAACGAGCAGTACTTC; cdr3_aa: CAWSVLLASGSFNEQYF
d_call: TRBD2; clone_size: NA; j_call: TRBJ2-1; v_call: TRBV29-1; cdr3_nt: TGCAGCGTTGAGAGAGCGGGAAGCTCCTACAATGAGCAGTTCTTC; cdr3_aa: CSVERAGSSYNEQFF
d_call: TRBD1; clone_size: NA; j_call: TRBJ2-2; v_call: TRBV7-6; cdr3_nt: TGTGCCAGCAGCTTAGCGGGACAGGGTGTCGGGGAGCTGTTTTTT; cdr3_aa: CASSLAGQGVGELFF
d_call: NA; clone_size: NA; j_call: TRBJ1-1; v_call: TRBV6-5; cdr3_nt: TGTGCCAGCAGCGAAGCGGGTAAAGACCCCGTGGCTTTCTTT; cdr3_aa: CASSEAGKDPVAFF
d_call: NA; clone_size: NA; j_call: TRBJ2-1; v_call: TRBV25-1; cdr3_nt: TGTGCCAGCAGTGAAGACAGTTTCAATGAGCAGTTCTTC; cdr3_aa: CASSEDSFNEQFF
d_call: NA; clone_size: NA; j_call: TRBJ2-1; v_call: TRBV11-2; cdr3_nt: TGTGCCAGCAGCTTAGTTCAGGGATCGGCCTACAATGAGCAGTTCTTC; cdr3_aa: CASSLVQGSAYNEQFF
d_call: TRBD2; clone_size: NA; j_call: TRBJ2-1; v_call: TRBV10-3; cdr3_nt: TGTGCCATCAGTGAGGGCTCCGGACTAGCGGGAGCTCGTGAGCAGTTCTTC; cdr3_aa: CAISEGSGLAGAREQFF
d_call: NA; clone_size: NA; j_call: TRBJ1-2; v_call: TRBV18; cdr3_nt: TGTGCCAGCTCACCAAGCGGGGACGGAAACTATGGCTACACCTTC; cdr3_aa: CASSPSGDGNYGYTF
d_call: NA; clone_size: NA; j_call: TRBJ2-7; v_call: TRBV5-1; cdr3_nt: TGCGCCAGCAGCCTTTTGGAGAGTGTCTACGAGCAGTACTTC; cdr3_aa: CASSLLESVYEQYF
d_call: NA; clone_size: NA; j_call: TRBJ2-1; v_call: TRBV27; cdr3_nt: TGTGCCAGCAGTTTATCTCCGAGGGAGCAGTTCTTC; cdr3_aa: CASSLSPREQFF
d_call: NA; clone_size: NA; j_call: TRBJ2-1; v_call: TRBV5-1; cdr3_nt: TGCGCCAGCAGCTTGGATCCTAGCGAGAATGAGCAGTTCTTC; cdr3_aa: CASSLDPSENEQFF
d_call: NA; clone_size: NA; j_call: TRBJ1-6; v_call: TRBV28; cdr3_nt: TGTGCCAGCAGTTTCGGTCTACAGGGTGAATCACCCCTCCACTTT; cdr3_aa: CASSFGLQGESPLHF
d_call: TRBD1; clone_size: NA; j_call: TRBJ1-3; v_call: TRBV28; cdr3_nt: TGTGCCAGCAGTTATAACAGGGGTGGATCTGGAAACACCATATATTTT; cdr3_aa: CASSYNRGGSGNTIYF
d_call: TRBD2; clone_size: NA; j_call: TRBJ2-1; v_call: TRBV5-1; cdr3_nt: TGCGCCAGCAGCTTAGAGTCAGCGGGAGGGCCAAATGAGCAGTTCTTC; cdr3_aa: CASSLESAGGPNEQFF
d_call: TRBD1; clone_size: once; j_call: TRBJ1-1; v_call: TRBV18; cdr3_nt: TGTGCCAGCTCACCCTCGGGCCAGGGGGCGGAAGCTTTCTTT; cdr3_aa: CASSPSGQGAEAFF
d_call: NA; clone_size: NA; j_call: TRBJ1-1; v_call: TRBV7-2; cdr3_nt: TGTGCCAGCAGCCGCCGGGACATCACTGAAGCTTTCTTT; cdr3_aa: CASSRRDITEAFF
d_call: TRBD1; clone_size: few; j_call: TRBJ1-3; v_call: TRBV18; cdr3_nt: TGTGCCAGCTCACCCACGACAGGGGCTGCAAGCTCTGGAAACACCATATATTTT; cdr3_aa: CASSPTTGAASSGNTIYF
d_call: TRBD1; clone_size: few; j_call: TRBJ2-5; v_call: TRBV18; cdr3_nt: TGTGCCAGCTCACGAGACAGGGAAGAGACCCAGTACTTC; cdr3_aa: CASSRDREETQYF
d_call: TRBD1; clone_size: NA; j_call: TRBJ2-3; v_call: TRBV5-1; cdr3_nt: TGCGCCAGCAGCTGGGGACAGGGGGCAGATACGCAGTATTTT; cdr3_aa: CASSWGQGADTQYF
d_call: TRBD2; clone_size: NA; j_call: TRBJ2-1; v_call: TRBV5-1; cdr3_nt: TGCGCCAGCAGCGTTGGACTAGCGGTCTTGAATGAGCAGTTCTTC; cdr3_aa: CASSVGLAVLNEQFF
d_call: NA; clone_size: NA; j_call: TRBJ2-1; v_call: TRBV9; cdr3_nt: TGTGCCAGCAGCGTAAACAGTGAGCAGTTCTTC; cdr3_aa: CASSVNSEQFF
d_call: TRBD1; clone_size: NA; j_call: TRBJ1-2; v_call: TRBV19; cdr3_nt: TGTGCCAGTGGACACAGGGGCGCAGGGGGCTACACCTTC; cdr3_aa: CASGHRGAGGYTF
d_call: TRBD2; clone_size: NA; j_call: TRBJ2-1; v_call: TRBV11-3; cdr3_nt: TGTGCCAGCAGCTCTGGACTAGCAAACAATGAGCAGTTCTTC; cdr3_aa: CASSSGLANNEQFF
d_call: TRBD1; clone_size: NA; j_call: TRBJ1-5; v_call: TRBV6-1; cdr3_nt: TGTGCCAGCAGGGAACAGGGGGCCGTCGGCAATCAGCCCCAGCATTTT; cdr3_aa: CASREQGAVGNQPQHF
d_call: TRBD1; clone_size: NA; j_call: TRBJ2-7; v_call: TRBV5-6; cdr3_nt: TGTGCCAGCAGCCCCGGACAGGGACGAACTAACGAGCAGTACTTC; cdr3_aa: CASSPGQGRTNEQYF
d_call: TRBD1; clone_size: NA; j_call: TRBJ2-1; v_call: TRBV10-3; cdr3_nt: TGTGCCACCCGGGACCCCGGGACAGCGGTATACAATGAGCAGTTCTTC; cdr3_aa: CATRDPGTAVYNEQFF
d_call: NA; clone_size: NA; j_call: TRBJ2-7; v_call: TRBV19; cdr3_nt: TGTGCCAGTAGTATAAGTACGGCGGGGTTTTCGTCCTACGAGCAGTACTTC; cdr3_aa: CASSISTAGFSSYEQYF
d_call: NA; clone_size: once; j_call: TRBJ1-1; v_call: TRBV6-6; cdr3_nt: TGTGCCAGCAGTTACTCGGGAGGGAACACTGAAGCTTTCTTT; cdr3_aa: CASSYSGGNTEAFF